This T cell receptor beta chain emerged from a study of regulatory T cells in long-lasting Graves disease. This clonotype was recorded at least ten times. Arm-PCR of CDR3 regions and iRepertoire HTBI primers were used to build TCR beta libraries. Using its own MiXCR run on the multiplex PCR reads, TCRdb lists one record per CDR3 protein. The sample records 400,000 to 550,000 distinct CDR3 sequences, about 15% being singletons. The CDR3 totals 15 residues. Germline V gene data show CDR1 as MDHEN and CDR2 as SYDVKM. V was pared by 6 bases and J by 0 bases, with 15 bases between. The time point denotes: newly diagnosed GD, antithyroid drugs for less than 3 months. Extracted RNA from PBMCs served as the source of the TCR library. Separately, the same data were catalogued under a study of T cells in Graves' hyperthyroidism and ophthalmopathy.

This clonotype was sampled from a woman in her thirties with Graves disease. V and J are TRBV28 and TRBJ2-7, with a possible D match to TRBD2 (6 bases). The source material was peripheral blood mononuclear cells (PBMCs), sampled at new diagnosis, from a patient treated with antithyroid drugs. The CDR3, as DNA: TGTGCCAGCAGCGGGGCTGCGGGGACCTCCTACGAGCAGTACTTC. Protein product: CASSGAAGTSYEQYF.